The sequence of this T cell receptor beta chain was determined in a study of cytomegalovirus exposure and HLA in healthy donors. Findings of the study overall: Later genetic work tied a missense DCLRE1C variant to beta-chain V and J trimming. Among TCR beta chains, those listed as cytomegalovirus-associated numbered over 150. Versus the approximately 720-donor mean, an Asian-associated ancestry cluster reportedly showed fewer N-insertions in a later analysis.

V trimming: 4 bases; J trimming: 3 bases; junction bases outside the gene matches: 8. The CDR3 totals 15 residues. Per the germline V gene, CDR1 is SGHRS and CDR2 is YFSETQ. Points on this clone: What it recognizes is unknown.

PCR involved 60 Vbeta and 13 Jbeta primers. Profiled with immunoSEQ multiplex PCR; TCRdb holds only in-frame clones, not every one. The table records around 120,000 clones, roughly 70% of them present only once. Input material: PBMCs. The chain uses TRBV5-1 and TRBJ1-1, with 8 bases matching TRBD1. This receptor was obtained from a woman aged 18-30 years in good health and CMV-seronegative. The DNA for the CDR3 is TGCGCCAGCAGCCAAGGACAGGGTCCTTACACTGAAGCTTTCTTT. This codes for CASSQGQGPYTEAFF.